This T cell receptor beta chain was retrieved from a study of breast tumors, draining lymph nodes, adjacent tissues. This clonotype was counted at least ten times. What it recognizes is unknown. Trimming removed 0 bases from V and 6 bases from J; junction bases left unmatched: 8. CDR3 size: 14 residues. The germline V gene has CDR1 DFQATT and CDR2 SNEGSKA (reference sequence). Samples came from axillary lymph nodes draining the breast cancer. Study results and caveats: Data fit most tumor T cells coming from lymph node, expanding in tumor.

TCRdb fed the multiplex PCR reads into MiXCR, producing one record per CDR3 protein. The data hold under 150,000 distinct CDR3 sequences, with approximately 20% observed a single time. V is TRBV20-1 and J is TRBJ2-7; TRBD2 matches 7 bases. What was sequenced was axillary lymph node tissue. This TCR was sampled from a female donor with breast cancer. Some clones in this sample may be carry-over from other donors' samples. Here the CDR3 DNA reads TGCAGTGCTAGAGAAGGCGGGAGAGGGAGCGAGCAGTACTTC. Its protein is CSAREGGRGSEQYF.